This record covers a single T cell receptor (beta chain). Its antigen remains unknown. This record belongs to a study of cytomegalovirus exposure and HLA in healthy donors. This CDR3 region has 15 residues. With 4 bases clipped from V and 5 bases from J, the junction kept 5 bases outside the gene matches. CDR1 is SGHTA and CDR2 is FQGTGA in the germline V gene. Overall study results and limits: Later analysis demonstrated an association between a missense DCLRE1C variant and TCR beta V- and J-gene trimming.

Vbeta (60) and Jbeta (13) primers were used in the PCR. Profiling relied on immunoSEQ multiplex PCR, and the TCRdb table lists in-frame clones only, not all of them. This table holds over 80,000 clones, about four fifths found once. The receptor comes from a woman between 70 and 85 years old in good health and CMV-seropositive. V usage is TRBV7-3 and J usage is TRBJ2-2; 9 bases align to TRBD1. Sequenced material: PBMCs. In DNA, the CDR3 is TGTGCCAGCAGCTCCCGGACAGGGGTAACCGGGGAGCTGTTTTTT. Its protein is CASSSRTGVTGELFF.